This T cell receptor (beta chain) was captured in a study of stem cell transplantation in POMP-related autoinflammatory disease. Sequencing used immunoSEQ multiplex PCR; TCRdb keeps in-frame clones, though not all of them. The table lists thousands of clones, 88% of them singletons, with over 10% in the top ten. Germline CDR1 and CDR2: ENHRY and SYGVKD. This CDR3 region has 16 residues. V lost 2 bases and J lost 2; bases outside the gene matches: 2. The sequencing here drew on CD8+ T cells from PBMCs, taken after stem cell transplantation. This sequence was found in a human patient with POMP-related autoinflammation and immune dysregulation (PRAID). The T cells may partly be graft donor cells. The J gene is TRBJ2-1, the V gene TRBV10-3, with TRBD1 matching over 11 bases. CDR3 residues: CAISETGQGAYNEQFF. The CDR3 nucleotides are TGTGCCATCAGTGAGACGGGACAGGGGGCCTACAATGAGCAGTTCTTC.